Below are 15 T cell receptor beta chains sequenced from a single sample in a study of shared clonotypes between healthy human individuals (TCRdb year 2020). CD8 naive samples consisted of CD45RO-negative cells that were positively selected for CCR7, yielding a CD45RA+CCR7+ population without TemRA cells. The protocol used for the library was the immunoSEQ multiplex PCR assay. TCRdb retrieved this table from immuneACCESS and kept in-frame rearrangements only. Not all clones are present; in checked studies, unresolved V genes account for under half, and no reason is known for the remainder. This sample is represented by nearly 2 million clones; about 95% of them were singletons. The leading ten clones occupy more than 0.95% of the sample. Specimen: naive CD8+ T cells sorted from blood. The sample's cell subset or site, from its label and the paper: CD45RA+CCR7+. These receptors were obtained from a man younger than 35 in good health.

The V call is TRBV5-1, the J call TRBJ1-1, with D unclear. CDR3 length: 13 amino acids. Trimming cost V 4 bases and J 5 bases, with 12 bases left between them. Germline CDR1 and CDR2: SGHRS and YFSETQ. CDR3 DNA: TGCGCCAGCAGCCAACAAGGTAGTACTGAAGCTTTCTTT. It is translated as CASSQQGSTEAFF.

As for this clone: Additional DNA sequences in this sample encode the identical CDR3. The chain recombines TRBV4-1 with TRBJ1-1; D is unresolved. Germline V gene lookup returns CDR1 MGHRA and CDR2 YSYEKL. The V end lost 0 bases, the J end lost 0 bases, and 8 bases lay between the germline ends. The CDR3 loop spans 15 amino acids. This CDR3 is CASSQEPALNTEAFF. CDR3 nucleotide sequence: TGCGCCAGCAGCCAAGAACCAGCATTGAACACTGAAGCTTTCTTT.

This sequence joins TRBV9 and TRBJ2-1; 9 bases match TRBD2. The CDR3 contains 15 residues. Germline V gene lookup returns CDR1 SGDLS and CDR2 YYNGEE. V shed 0 bases and J 4 bases; nucleotides not matched to a gene: 2. As DNA, the CDR3 is TGTGCCAGCAGCGTAGCAGCGGGAGGTTACAATGAGCAGTTCTTC. It is translated as CASSVAAGGYNEQFF. Full variable domain (outside the CDR3, taken from reference TRBV9 and TRBJ2-1): DSGVTQTPKHLITATGQRVTLRCSPRSGDLSVYWYQQSLDQGLQFLIQYYNGEERAKGNILERFSAQQFPDLHSELNLSSLELGDSALYFCASSVAAGGYNEQFFGPGTRLTVL.

On this clone itself: The same CDR3 is also encoded by other DNA sequences in this sample. The V call is TRBV9, the J call TRBJ2-3, with D hard to call. Germline V gene data show CDR1 as SGDLS and CDR2 as YYNGEE. The CDR3 is 14 residues long. Deletions cut 0 bases from V and 0 bases from J, with 5 bases between. CDR3 region: CASSVGSSTDTQYF. The CDR3 bases are TGTGCCAGCAGCGTAGGTTCTAGCACAGATACGCAGTATTTT. The full variable domain, in which reference TRBV9 and TRBJ2-3 provide the parts outside the CDR3, is DSGVTQTPKHLITATGQRVTLRCSPRSGDLSVYWYQQSLDQGLQFLIQYYNGEERAKGNILERFSAQQFPDLHSELNLSSLELGDSALYFCASSVGSSTDTQYFGPGTRLTVL.

This chain joins TRBV7-6 and TRBJ2-7, with a possible D match to TRBD2 (7 bases). The CDR3 extends over 15 amino acids. Germline V gene data show CDR1 as SGHVS and CDR2 as FNYEAQ. The V end lost 5 bases, the J end lost 2 bases, and 16 bases lay between the germline ends. The CDR3 here is CASSPGGGNAYEQYF. Here the CDR3 DNA reads TGTGCCAGCAGCCCGGGCGGGGGCAACGCCTACGAGCAGTACTTC.

Concerning this clone: Other DNA sequences within the sample encode an identical CDR3. The chain is built from TRBV5-1 and TRBJ1-5; no firm D call. CDR3 size: 13 residues. Germline assignment: CDR1 SGHRS and CDR2 YFSETQ. Trimming cost V 0 bases and J 6 bases, with 7 bases left between them. CDR3 DNA: TGCGCCAGCAGCTTGGCGGGGAGTCAGCCCCAGCATTTT. Its translation is CASSLAGSQPQHF. The whole variable domain, filled in from reference TRBV5-1 and TRBJ1-5, reads KAGVTQTPRYLIKTRGQQVTLSCSPISGHRSVSWYQQTPGQGLQFLFEYFSETQRNKGNFPGRFSGRQFSNSRSEMNVSTLELGDSALYLCASSLAGSQPQHFGDGTRLSIL.

The chain employs TRBV2 and TRBJ2-3, with 9 bases that match TRBD1. Trimming at V came to 5 bases and at J to 4 bases, leaving 4 bases not matched to a gene. CDR1 and CDR2 from the germline V gene are SNHLY and FYNNEI. The length of the CDR3 is 14 residues. CDR3 protein: CASSSDRGPDTQYF. CDR3 nucleotide sequence: TGTGCCAGCAGTTCGGACAGGGGACCAGATACGCAGTATTTT.

The V call is TRBV5-6, the J call TRBJ2-7; D gene uncertain. V dropped 0 bases and J dropped 6 bases, with 16 bases sitting between them. The CDR3 extends over 15 amino acids. Germline V gene sequence: CDR1 SGHDT, CDR2 YYEEEE. The CDR3 reads CASSLAAVISPEQYF. DNA of the CDR3: TGTGCCAGCAGCTTGGCGGCAGTAATCTCACCCGAGCAGTACTTC. Complete variable domain (other parts from reference TRBV5-6 and TRBJ2-7): DAGVTQSPTHLIKTRGQQVTLRCSPKSGHDTVSWYQQALGQGPQFIFQYYEEEERQRGNFPDRFSGHQFPNYSSELNVNALLLGDSALYLCASSLAAVISPEQYFGPGTRLTVT.

This chain links TRBV4-1 with TRBJ2-7; 7 nucleotides agree with TRBD2. The CDR3 has 16 residues. Trimming took 0 bases from V and 4 from J; bases not matched to a gene: 9. Germline loops: CDR1 MGHRA, CDR2 YSYEKL. For the CDR3, the DNA is TGCGCCAGCAGCCAAGACGCGAGCGGGGCTTCATACGAGCAGTACTTC. It translates to CASSQDASGASYEQYF.

This sequence joins TRBV4-1 and TRBJ1-5, with TRBD1 as a possible D gene (6 bases). CDR3 length: 15 residues. Deletions cut 2 bases from V and 2 bases from J, with 10 bases between. The germline CDR1 and CDR2 sequences are MGHRA and YSYEKL. The CDR3 reads CASSQTGSGNQPQHF. The CDR3 nucleotides read TGCGCCAGCAGCCAAACAGGGAGCGGCAATCAGCCCCAGCATTTT.

Details on this clone: The sample holds other DNA sequences that translate to the same CDR3. The V gene is TRBV4-1, the J gene TRBJ1-6; D is unresolved. There are 16 residues in the CDR3. Germline loops: CDR1 MGHRA, CDR2 YSYEKL. Between the trimmed V and J ends, which lost 0 bases and 0 bases, there was a span of 6 bases. CDR3 sequence: CASSQERSSYNSPLHF. The CDR3 region has the DNA TGCGCCAGCAGCCAAGAACGTAGCTCCTATAATTCACCCCTCCACTTT.

CDR3 sequence: CASSLTGGGETQYF. The CDR3 bases are TGTGCCAGCAGCTTAACAGGGGGCGGGGAGACCCAGTACTTC. The chain recombines TRBV6-5 with TRBJ2-5; TRBD1 agrees at 9 bases. Trimming at V came to 6 bases and at J to 5 bases, leaving 7 bases not matched to a gene. Germline V CDR1 and CDR2: MNHEY, SVGAGI. There are 14 residues in the CDR3.

This sequence joins TRBV6-6 and TRBJ2-5; TRBD2 agrees at 7 bases. This CDR3 has 12 residues. CDR1 is MNHNY, CDR2 SVGAGI, per germline (reference sequence). V trimming: 8 bases; J trimming: 1 base; junction bases outside the gene matches: 1. CDR3 in amino acids: CASASGQETQYF. The CDR3 DNA reads as TGTGCCAGCGCTAGCGGCCAAGAGACCCAGTACTTC.

The V gene is TRBV7-9, the J gene TRBJ1-1; D might be TRBD1 (5 bases). From germline, CDR1 is SEHNR and CDR2 FQNEAQ (reference sequence). The CDR3 loop spans 14 amino acids. With 5 bases removed from V and 6 bases from J, the gap between germline ends came to 16 bases. CDR3 sequence: CASSPPQRDSEAFF. The CDR3 region has the DNA TGTGCCAGCAGCCCCCCACAGCGGGACTCTGAAGCTTTCTTT.

The rearrangement links TRBV4-1 to TRBJ1-1; D is unresolved. Trimming removed 0 bases from V and 3 bases from J, with 2 bases in between. The CDR3 covers 12 residues. Per germline, CDR1 MGHRA and CDR2 YSYEKL. The CDR3 DNA sequence: TGCGCCAGCAGCCAAGATCACACTGAAGCTTTCTTT. The encoded protein is CASSQDHTEAFF.